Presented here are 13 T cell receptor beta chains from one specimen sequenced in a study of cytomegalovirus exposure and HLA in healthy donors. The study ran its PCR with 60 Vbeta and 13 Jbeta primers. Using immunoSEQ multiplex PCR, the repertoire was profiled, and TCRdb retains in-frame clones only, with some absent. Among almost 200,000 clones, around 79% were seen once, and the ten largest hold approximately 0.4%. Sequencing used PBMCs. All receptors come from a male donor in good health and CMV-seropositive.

CDR3 sequence: CASSSLAGGGDTQYF. The CDR3 nucleotides read TGTGCCAGCAGCTCACTAGCGGGAGGGGGAGATACGCAGTATTTT. The rearrangement joins TRBV5-6 to TRBJ2-3; 13 positions agree with TRBD2. Germline loops: CDR1 SGHDT, CDR2 YYEEEE. V trimming: 3 bases; J trimming: 5 bases; junction bases outside the gene matches: 3. This CDR3 region has 15 residues.

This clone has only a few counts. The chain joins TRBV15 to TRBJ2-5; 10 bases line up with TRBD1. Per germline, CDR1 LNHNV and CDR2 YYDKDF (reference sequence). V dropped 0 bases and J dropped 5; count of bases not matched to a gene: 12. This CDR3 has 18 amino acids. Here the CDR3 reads CATSRDGPGQGVLETQYF. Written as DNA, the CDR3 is TGTGCCACCAGCAGAGATGGTCCAGGACAGGGGGTTTTGGAGACCCAGTACTTC.

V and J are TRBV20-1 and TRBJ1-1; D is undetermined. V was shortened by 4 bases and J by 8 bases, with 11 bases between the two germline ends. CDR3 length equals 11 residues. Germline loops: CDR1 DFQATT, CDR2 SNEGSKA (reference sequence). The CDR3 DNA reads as TGCAGTGCTATGCGGGAAGCCGAAGCTTTCTTT. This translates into CSAMREAEAFF.

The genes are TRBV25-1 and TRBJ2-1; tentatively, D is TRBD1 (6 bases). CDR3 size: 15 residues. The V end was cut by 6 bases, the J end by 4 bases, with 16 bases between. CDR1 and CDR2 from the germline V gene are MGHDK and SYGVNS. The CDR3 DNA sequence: TGTGCCAGCAGGGGGGACATCTGGGGATACAATGAGCAGTTCTTC. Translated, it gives CASRGDIWGYNEQFF.

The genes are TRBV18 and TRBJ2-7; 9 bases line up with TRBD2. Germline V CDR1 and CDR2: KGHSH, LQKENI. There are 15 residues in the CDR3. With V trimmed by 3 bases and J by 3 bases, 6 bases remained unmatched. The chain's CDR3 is CASSPGLAEIYEQYF. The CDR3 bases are TGTGCCAGCTCACCGGGACTAGCTGAAATCTACGAGCAGTACTTC.

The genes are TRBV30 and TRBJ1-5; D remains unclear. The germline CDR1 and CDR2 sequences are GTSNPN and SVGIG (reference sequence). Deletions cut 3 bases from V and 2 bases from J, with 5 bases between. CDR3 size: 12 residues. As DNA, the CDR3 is TGTGCCTGGAGCCTAGGCAATCAGCCCCAGCATTTT. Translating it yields CAWSLGNQPQHF.

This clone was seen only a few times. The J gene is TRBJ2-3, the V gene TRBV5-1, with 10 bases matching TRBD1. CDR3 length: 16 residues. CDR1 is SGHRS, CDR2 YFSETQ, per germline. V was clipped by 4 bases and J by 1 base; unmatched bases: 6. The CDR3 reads CASSLETGGGTDTQYF. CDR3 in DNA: TGCGCCAGCAGCCTGGAGACAGGGGGCGGCACAGATACGCAGTATTTT.

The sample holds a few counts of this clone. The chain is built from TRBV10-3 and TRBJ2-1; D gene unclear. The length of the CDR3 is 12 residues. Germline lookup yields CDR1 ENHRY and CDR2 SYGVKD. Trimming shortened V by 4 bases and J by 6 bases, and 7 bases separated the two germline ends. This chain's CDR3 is CAISAGSNEQFF. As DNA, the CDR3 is TGTGCCATCAGTGCAGGAAGCAATGAGCAGTTCTTC.

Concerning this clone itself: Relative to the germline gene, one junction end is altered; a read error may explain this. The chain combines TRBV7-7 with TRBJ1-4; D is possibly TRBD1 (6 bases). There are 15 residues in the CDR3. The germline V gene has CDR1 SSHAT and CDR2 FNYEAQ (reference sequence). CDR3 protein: CASSQSWGQNEKLFF. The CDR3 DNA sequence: TGTGCTAGCAGCCAATCGTGGGGGCAGAATGAAAAACTGTTTTTT.

The CDR3, as DNA: TGCGCCAGCAGCTTAATCGGTAACACTGAAGCTTTCTTT. It yields the protein CASSLIGNTEAFF. The rearrangement joins TRBV5-1 to TRBJ1-1, with D unclear. The CDR3 runs 13 residues. From germline, CDR1 is SGHRS and CDR2 YFSETQ. With 2 bases removed from V and 2 bases from J, the gap between germline ends came to 7 bases.

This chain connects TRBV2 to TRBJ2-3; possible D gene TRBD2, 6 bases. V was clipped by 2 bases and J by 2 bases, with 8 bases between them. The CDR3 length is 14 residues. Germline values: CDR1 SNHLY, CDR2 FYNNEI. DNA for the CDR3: TGTGCCAGCAGTGAATGGGACTTCACAGATACGCAGTATTTT. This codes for CASSEWDFTDTQYF.

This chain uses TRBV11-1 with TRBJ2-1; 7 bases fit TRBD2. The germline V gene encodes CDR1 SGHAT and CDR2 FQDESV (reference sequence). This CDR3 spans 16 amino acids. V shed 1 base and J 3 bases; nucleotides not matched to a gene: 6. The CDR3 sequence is CASSLEASGGYNEQFF. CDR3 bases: TGTGCCAGCAGCTTAGAGGCTAGCGGAGGCTACAATGAGCAGTTCTTC. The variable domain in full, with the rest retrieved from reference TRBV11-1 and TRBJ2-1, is EAEVAQSPRYKITEKSQAVAFWCDPISGHATLYWYRQILGQGPELLVQFQDESVVDDSQLPKDRFSAERLKGVDSTLKIQPAELGDSAMYLCASSLEASGGYNEQFFGPGTRLTVL.

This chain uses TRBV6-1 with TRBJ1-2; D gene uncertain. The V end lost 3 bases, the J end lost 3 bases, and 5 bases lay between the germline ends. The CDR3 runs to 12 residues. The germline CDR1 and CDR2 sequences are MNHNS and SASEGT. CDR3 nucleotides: TGTGCCAGCAGTGAGCAGGACTATGGCTACACCTTC. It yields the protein CASSEQDYGYTF.